This T cell receptor beta chain was identified in a study of control samples from healthy donors and cancer patients. This CDR3 region has 15 residues. The germline CDR1 and CDR2 sequences are MNHEY and SMNVEV (reference sequence). V was clipped by 5 bases and J by 2 bases, with 13 bases between them. Repertoires were generated with immunoSEQ multiplex PCR, while TCRdb's copy carries only in-frame clones and drops some. The sample includes 65,000 to 100,000 clones, 91% of them seen just once. The TCR comes from a man aged 45-65 years in good health. Source material: blood. The chain employs TRBV27 and TRBJ2-1; D may be TRBD1 or TRBD2 (6 bases each). The CDR3 region is CASSPWGATYNEQFF. Here the CDR3 DNA reads TGTGCCAGCAGTCCTTGGGGGGCAACCTACAATGAGCAGTTCTTC.